These 13 T cell receptor beta chains originate from one sample sequenced in a study of early stage breast cancer tumors. Only in-frame clones appear in the TCRdb table, and some are missing; sequencing was by immunoSEQ multiplex PCR. This sample has around 9,900 clones, with roughly 64% found just once. Sequenced sample: breast tumor tissue. The receptors stem from a person in their sixties or seventies with breast cancer.

Details on this clone: Different DNA sequences within this sample yield the same CDR3. The CDR3 sequence: CASSLAGRGETQYF. The DNA of the CDR3 is TGTGCCAGCAGCTTAGCGGGGCGGGGGGAGACCCAGTACTTC. This chain links TRBV7-6 with TRBJ2-5, with 7 bases aligning to TRBD2. Germline lookup yields CDR1 SGHVS and CDR2 FNYEAQ. CDR3 size: 14 residues. The J segment lost 5 bases and the V segment lost 0 bases, leaving 3 bases of the junction unmatched.

This chain joins TRBV2 and TRBJ1-5, with 7 positions matching TRBD1. With V trimmed by 5 bases and J by 2 bases, 3 bases remained unmatched. This CDR3 region has 14 residues. Germline V CDR1 and CDR2: SNHLY, FYNNEI. This chain's CDR3 is CASSRDSRNQPQHF. The DNA of the CDR3 is TGTGCCAGCAGTCGGGACAGTCGCAATCAGCCCCAGCATTTT.

J is TRBJ1-3 and V is TRBV13, with unresolved D. V lost 3 bases and J 4 bases, leaving 4 bases between the germline ends. From germline, CDR1 is PRHDT and CDR2 FYEKMQ (reference sequence). The CDR3 totals 12 residues. CDR3 residues: CASSFSGNTIYF. CDR3 nucleotide sequence: TGTGCCAGCAGCTTCTCAGGAAACACCATATATTTT.

This clone was detected a few times. V gene TRBV7-8 combines with J gene TRBJ2-3; 11 bases are a match to TRBD2. Germline-derived CDR1 and CDR2 are SGHVS and FQNEAQ. The CDR3 is 17 amino acids. The J segment lost 5 bases and the V segment lost 5 bases, leaving 12 bases of the junction unmatched. CDR3 sequence: CASSLRLSGGAGDTQYF. CDR3 DNA: TGTGCCAGCAGCCTCCGCCTTAGCGGGGGGGCCGGAGATACGCAGTATTTT.

The table lists this clone with a count of one. The rearrangement links TRBV27 to TRBJ2-5; 8 nucleotides line up with TRBD1. The germline gives CDR1 MNHEY, CDR2 SMNVEV (reference sequence). Losses at the gene ends were 4 bases for V and 1 base for J; bases not matched to a gene: 5. This CDR3 is 15 amino acids long. This CDR3 reads CASSYHGQGQETQYF. CDR3 bases: TGTGCCAGCAGTTACCACGGACAGGGCCAAGAGACCCAGTACTTC.

The rearrangement links TRBV21-1 to TRBJ2-7; the table names TRBD2, a call not compared with the DNA. TRBV21-1 corresponds to a pseudogene. The CDR3 covers 15 residues. CDR3 sequence reads: CASSNRLAGSYEQYF. CDR3 coding DNA: TGTGCCAGCAGCAATCGGCTAGCGGGGTCCTACGAGCAGTACTTC.

The chain joins TRBV6-6 to TRBJ1-2; 9 bases align to TRBD1. Germline loops: CDR1 MNHNY, CDR2 SVGAGI (reference sequence). This CDR3 has 12 residues. V shed 7 bases and J 6 bases; nucleotides not matched to a gene: 3. CDR3: CASTGTGNGYTF. In nucleotides, the CDR3 is TGTGCCAGCACTGGGACAGGGAATGGCTACACCTTC.

V usage is TRBV5-5 and J usage is TRBJ1-5; D unclear. The CDR3 runs to 13 residues. Germline V lookup: CDR1 SGHKS, CDR2 YYEKEE (reference sequence). The V and J ends lost 5 bases and 4 bases respectively, with 10 bases between them. DNA for the CDR3: TGTGCCAGCAGTGAATACATGAATCAGCCCCAGCATTTT. This gives the protein CASSEYMNQPQHF.

The V gene is TRBV6-9, the J gene TRBJ2-2, with D tentatively TRBD2 (5 bases). CDR3 length equals 15 residues. The V gene's germline CDR1 is MNHGY and CDR2 SVAAGI. The V end was cut by 3 bases, the J end by 5 bases, with 13 bases between. The CDR3 DNA sequence: TGTGCCAGCAGTTACTCGAGGGCGTCGACCGGGGAGCTGTTTTTT. This translates into CASSYSRASTGELFF.

The genes are TRBV7-2 and TRBJ2-1; TRBD2 matches 9 bases. Losses at the gene ends were 4 bases for V and 4 bases for J; bases not matched to a gene: 8. The CDR3 runs 16 residues. Germline V CDR1 and CDR2: SGHTA, FQGNSA. The chain's CDR3 is CASSYSPSGNYNEQFF. The CDR3 coding sequence is TGTGCCAGCAGCTACTCCCCTAGCGGGAATTACAATGAGCAGTTCTTC.

The J gene is TRBJ2-1, the V gene TRBV27; the D gene is possibly TRBD2 (6 bases). From germline, CDR1 is MNHEY and CDR2 SMNVEV (reference sequence). The CDR3 runs to 14 residues. V dropped 4 bases and J dropped 6 bases, with 13 bases sitting between them. CDR3 residues: CASSSAGPLNEQFF. CDR3 coding DNA: TGTGCCAGCAGTTCGGCGGGACCCCTCAATGAGCAGTTCTTC.

Of note for this clone: Other DNA sequences of this sample code for an identical CDR3. J is TRBJ2-2 and V is TRBV11-3; 10 nucleotides match TRBD1. Unmatched junction bases numbered 3, after V lost 5 bases and J lost 0 bases. The CDR3 runs 16 residues. The germline V gene has CDR1 SGHNT and CDR2 YENEEA. The CDR3 protein is CASSPGQGANTGELFF. The CDR3 nucleotides read TGTGCCAGCAGCCCAGGACAGGGGGCGAACACCGGGGAGCTGTTTTTT.

The rearrangement joins TRBV2 to TRBJ1-5, with 7 bases identical to TRBD1. Germline assignment: CDR1 SNHLY and CDR2 FYNNEI. The V and J ends lost 6 bases and 5 bases, in that order; junction bases with no gene match: 7. The CDR3 has 14 residues. The CDR3 DNA reads TGTGCCAGCAGAGCCGACAGGGACCATCAGCCCCAGCATTTT. Translating it yields CASRADRDHQPQHF.